One sample yielded the 19 T cell receptor beta chains listed below, sequenced in a study of CD8 T cells in ankylosing spondylitis. Their recognized antigens are unknown. Findings of the study overall: It appeared that ankylosing spondylitis blood was characterized by a TCR beta motif of fewer than ten highly homologous variants.

TCRdb re-derived calls from the 5' RACE reads in MiXCR, one entry per CDR3 protein. The table lists around 770,000 distinct CDR3 sequences, around 17% of them singletons, with over 15% in the top ten. Source material: blood, either unsorted or a sorted T cell fraction (not recorded which). These receptors were taken from a male donor with ankylosing spondylitis.

This clonotype was counted a few times. The chain has TRBV4-1 and TRBJ2-3; D is ambiguous. Germline loops: CDR1 MGHRA, CDR2 YSYEKL. V was shortened by 1 base and J by 4 bases, with 3 bases between the two germline ends. The CDR3 consists of 12 residues. The chain's CDR3 is CASSQVPDTQYF. The DNA for the CDR3 is TGCGCCAGCAGCCAAGTCCCAGATACGCAGTATTTT.

The chain has TRBV7-9 and TRBJ2-7; the D gene could be TRBD1 or TRBD2 (5 bases each). CDR3 length equals 14 residues. Germline-derived CDR1 and CDR2 are SEHNR and FQNEAQ (reference sequence). Trimming pared 5 bases from V and 3 bases from J, leaving 14 bases between. This chain's CDR3 is CASSPRDGIYEQYF. DNA of the CDR3: TGTGCCAGCAGCCCACGGGACGGCATCTACGAGCAGTACTTC. The full variable domain, its missing parts supplied by reference TRBV7-9 and TRBJ2-7, is DTGVSQNPRHKITKRGQNVTFRCDPISEHNRLYWYRQTLGQGPEFLTYFQNEAQLEKSRLLSDRFSAERPKGSFSTLEIQRTEQGDSAMYLCASSPRDGIYEQYFGPGTRLTVT.

This clonotype has only a few counts. This rearrangement joins TRBV12-3 or TRBV12-4 to TRBJ1-6; 7 nucleotides match TRBD1. The CDR3 length is 14 residues. V trimming: 5 bases; J trimming: 10 bases; junction bases outside the gene matches: 8. Written as DNA, the CDR3 is TGTGCCAGCAGTGCCCTTCAGGGGGAGTCACCCCTCCACTTT. It translates to CASSALQGESPLHF.

This clonotype was counted a few times. The chain combines TRBV7-2 with TRBJ2-1, with unresolved D. The CDR3 contains 16 residues. Between the trimmed V and J ends, which lost 4 bases and 8 bases, there was a span of 21 bases. In germline, CDR1 is SGHTA, CDR2 FQGNSA. The CDR3 loop reads CASSSLFGLPGDEQFF. CDR3 in DNA: TGTGCCAGCAGCTCCTTGTTCGGGCTCCCTGGGGATGAGCAGTTCTTC.

A few counts support this clonotype. The chain has TRBV6-6 and TRBJ2-1; D gene uncertain. V lost 2 bases and J lost 6, with 8 bases in between. There are 13 residues in the CDR3. Germline loops: CDR1 MNHNY, CDR2 SVGAGI (reference sequence). The chain's CDR3 is CASSYGYSNEQFF. CDR3 bases: TGTGCCAGCAGTTACGGCTACTCCAATGAGCAGTTCTTC.

The gene calls are TRBV19 and TRBJ2-3, with TRBD2 matching over 9 bases. This CDR3 contains 18 residues. V was pared by 3 bases and J by 2 bases, with 12 bases of the junction left unmatched. The germline V gene encodes CDR1 LNHDA and CDR2 SQIVND (reference sequence). The DNA for the CDR3 is TGTGCCAGTAGTATGGATGAAGGAGCGGGGGGTACCACAGATACGCAGTATTTT. This sequence encodes CASSMDEGAGGTTDTQYF.

With respect to this clonotype: A single base separates this from a much larger clone, so it may be a read error. The chain recombines TRBV7-3 with TRBJ2-7; 13 bases are shared with TRBD2. There are 16 residues in the CDR3. Germline loops: CDR1 SGHTA, CDR2 FQGTGA. The J segment lost 0 bases and the V segment lost 1 base, leaving 0 bases of the junction unmatched. CDR3 bases: TGTGCCAGCAGCTTAAGGACTAGCGGGAGCTCCTACGAGCAGTACTTC. As protein: CASSLRTSGSSYEQYF.

The table lists this clonotype with many counts. CDR3 sequence (DNA): TGTGCCAGTAGTTCGGACGGGGATCAGCCCCAGCATTTT. It translates to CASSSDGDQPQHF. The V and J genes are TRBV19 and TRBJ1-5; the D is unclear. The CDR3 spans 13 residues. V lost 5 bases and J 5 bases, leaving 10 bases between the germline ends. The germline V gene encodes CDR1 LNHDA and CDR2 SQIVND (reference sequence). Based on the CDR3 plus reference TRBV19 and TRBJ1-5, the full variable domain is DGGITQSPKYLFRKEGQNVTLSCEQNLNHDAMYWYRQDPGQGLRLIYYSQIVNDFQKGDIAEGYSVSREKKESFPLTVTSAQKNPTAFYLCASSSDGDQPQHFGDGTRLSIL.

This clonotype was recorded a few times. This chain links TRBV7-8 with TRBJ2-3; D may be TRBD1 (6 bases). The CDR3 length is 15 residues. Trimming pared 5 bases from V and 2 bases from J, leaving 14 bases between. CDR1 and CDR2 from the germline V gene are SGHVS and FQNEAQ. The CDR3 region has the DNA TGTGCCAGCAGCCCCCGACAGGCACTCACAGATACGCAGTATTTT. Amino acid sequence: CASSPRQALTDTQYF.

This chain joins TRBV20-1 and TRBJ1-1, with D possibly matching TRBD1 (6 bases). This CDR3 is built from 14 residues. V was trimmed by 3 bases and J by 2 bases, leaving 13 bases between them. CDR1 DFQATT and CDR2 SNEGSKA come from the germline V gene (reference sequence). In DNA, the CDR3 is TGCAGTGCTAGTGTAGGGGGAGGCAACACTGAAGCTTTCTTT. It translates to CSASVGGGNTEAFF.

Only a few counts were recorded for this clonotype. This chain joins TRBV25-1 and TRBJ2-1, with 11 bases aligning to TRBD2. After removal of 5 bases from V and 9 bases from J, the junction contained 15 bases not matched to a gene. The CDR3 contains 17 residues. Germline values: CDR1 MGHDK, CDR2 SYGVNS. The CDR3 reads CASSRSSSGGMRGEQFF. CDR3 DNA: TGTGCCAGCAGTCGCTCCTCTAGCGGGGGGATGAGGGGTGAGCAGTTCTTC.

The J gene is TRBJ1-3, the V gene TRBV12-3 or TRBV12-4; D not resolved. Deletions cut 5 bases from V and 0 bases from J, with 11 bases between. CDR3 size: 15 residues. CDR3 bases: TGTGCCAGCAGTCCCGAGGCCCACTCTGGAAACACCATATATTTT. It codes for CASSPEAHSGNTIYF.

This clonotype was seen a handful of times. The CDR3 region is CATSRGTSGGREQFF. In nucleotides, the CDR3 is TGTGCCACCAGCAGAGGGACTAGCGGGGGGAGGGAGCAGTTCTTC. The chain recombines TRBV15 with TRBJ2-1, with 14 bases matching TRBD2. This CDR3 spans 15 amino acids. The junction had 3 bases not matched to a gene; V was cut back by 1 base and J by 10 bases. The germline V gene encodes CDR1 LNHNV and CDR2 YYDKDF (reference sequence). The full variable domain, in which reference TRBV15 and TRBJ2-1 provide the parts outside the CDR3, is DAMVIQNPRYQVTQFGKPVTLSCSQTLNHNVMYWYQQKSSQAPKLLFHYYDKDFNNEADTPDNFQSRRPNTSFCFLDIRSPGLGDTAMYLCATSRGTSGGREQFFGPGTRLTVL.

The chain links TRBV6-2 or TRBV6-3 to TRBJ2-7; D ambiguous. Trimming shortened V by 2 bases and J by 3 bases, and 8 bases separated the two germline ends. This CDR3 is 13 amino acids long. Per germline, CDR1 MNHEY and CDR2 SVGEGT. In nucleotides, the CDR3 is TGTGCCAGCAGTTACGGTCAGGTCTACGAGCAGTACTTC. This sequence encodes CASSYGQVYEQYF.

The chain recombines TRBV7-6 with TRBJ1-1; a weak D match, TRBD1 (6 bases). The CDR3 has 13 amino acids. CDR1 is SGHVS, CDR2 FNYEAQ, per germline. V was cut by 4 bases and J by 9 bases, with 15 bases left in between. CDR3 in DNA: TGTGCCAGCAGCTCCCAACGGGACACCCAAGCTTTCTTT. Amino acids: CASSSQRDTQAFF.

The genes are TRBV12-3 or TRBV12-4 and TRBJ1-3; no firm D call. Trimming stripped 3 bases from V and 1 base from J, with 10 bases between. The CDR3 consists of 15 residues. CDR3 DNA sequence: TGTGCCAGCAGTTTCCCCCCCGGGTCTGGAAACACCATATATTTT. Amino acids: CASSFPPGSGNTIYF.

The rearrangement uses TRBV2 and TRBJ2-5, with D perhaps TRBD2 (5 bases). CDR3 length: 14 amino acids. Germline V CDR1 and CDR2: SNHLY, FYNNEI. V gave up 9 bases and J gave up 1 base, with 15 bases separating them. For the CDR3, the DNA is TGTGCCAGGGAGTCCGGGGTGGGCCAAGAGACCCAGTACTTC. As protein: CARESGVGQETQYF.

This clonotype was found a few times. The V call is TRBV25-1, the J call TRBJ1-4; D unresolved. V was shortened by 0 bases and J by 2 bases, with 13 bases between the two germline ends. Germline V gene lookup returns CDR1 MGHDK and CDR2 SYGVNS. This CDR3 has 17 amino acids. The CDR3 reads CASSEYIQAGTNEKLFF. The CDR3 bases are TGTGCCAGCAGTGAATATATTCAAGCGGGGACTAATGAAAAACTGTTTTTT. Drawing the rest from reference TRBV25-1 and TRBJ1-4, the complete variable domain is EADIYQTPRYLVIGTGKKITLECSQTMGHDKMYWYQQDPGMELHLIHYSYGVNSTEKGDLSSESTVSRIRTEHFPLTLESARPSHTSQYLCASSEYIQAGTNEKLFFGSGTQLSVL.

The gene calls are TRBV5-1 and TRBJ1-1; D unclear. The V and J ends lost 4 bases and 1 base respectively, with 11 bases between them. Germline CDR1 and CDR2: SGHRS and YFSETQ. The CDR3 loop spans 14 amino acids. The CDR3 here is CASSIGRENTEAFF. The CDR3 bases are TGCGCCAGCAGCATCGGACGGGAGAACACTGAAGCTTTCTTT.